One sample yielded the 8 T cell receptor beta chains listed below, sequenced in a study of blood T cell repertoires in COVID-19. Clones were sequenced by immunoSEQ multiplex PCR, and TCRdb holds only the in-frame ones, with some missing. The data hold 250,000 to 300,000 clones, with less than 90% observed a single time. The sequenced sample was peripheral blood. Receptors were obtained from a man in his sixties with acute or convalescent COVID-19.

The J gene is TRBJ1-5, the V gene TRBV15, with D tentatively TRBD1 (6 bases). CDR3 length: 15 amino acids. The V end lost 6 bases, the J end lost 0 bases, and 12 bases lay between the germline ends. Germline V gives CDR1 LNHNV, CDR2 YYDKDF (reference sequence). The CDR3 nucleotides read TGTGCCACCAGTCCTCACAGGGATAGCAATCAGCCCCAGCATTTT. Its protein product is CATSPHRDSNQPQHF.

The chain uses TRBV2 and TRBJ1-6; D not certain. Germline V lookup: CDR1 SNHLY, CDR2 FYNNEI. V lost 7 bases to trimming and J lost 4 bases, with 14 bases between them. This CDR3 region has 15 residues. CDR3: CASKGGQAYNSPLHF. In nucleotides, the CDR3 is TGTGCCAGCAAGGGCGGGCAGGCTTATAATTCACCCCTCCACTTT.

The rearrangement joins TRBV10-3 to TRBJ1-1; 8 nucleotides match TRBD1. CDR1 and CDR2 (germline): ENHRY, SYGVKD. The CDR3 is made up of 14 amino acids. J gave up 0 bases and V 6 bases, and 3 bases lay outside the gene matches. The CDR3 protein is CAIRGQALNTEAFF. CDR3 DNA sequence: TGTGCCATCAGGGGACAGGCGCTGAACACTGAAGCTTTCTTT.

The chain uses TRBV5-4 and TRBJ2-3; D unresolved. CDR1 is SGHNT, CDR2 YYREEE, per germline (reference sequence). This CDR3 has 11 residues. Deletions cut 4 bases from V and 7 bases from J, with 7 bases between. The DNA for the CDR3 is TGTGCCAGCAGCATTTTAAATACGCAGTATTTT. This encodes CASSILNTQYF.

The chain is built from TRBV15 and TRBJ2-1, with 7 positions matching TRBD2. Unmatched junction bases numbered 6, after V lost 7 bases and J lost 3 bases. CDR1 is LNHNV, CDR2 YYDKDF, per germline (reference sequence). The CDR3 spans 14 residues. CDR3 sequence (DNA): TGTGCCACCACCGCGGGGGTAGGCTACAATGAGCAGTTCTTC. It specifies CATTAGVGYNEQFF.

V gene TRBV6-6 combines with J gene TRBJ2-7; TRBD2 matches at 8 bases. CDR1 is MNHNY, CDR2 SVGAGI, per germline (reference sequence). J lost 0 bases, V lost 6 bases, and 10 bases had no gene match. The CDR3 spans 16 residues. The CDR3 DNA sequence: TGTGCCAGCAGGAACTCCAATAGCGGGGTCTCCTACGAGCAGTACTTC. The encoded protein is CASRNSNSGVSYEQYF.

J is TRBJ1-1 and V is TRBV2; 8 bases map to TRBD1. This CDR3 comprises 15 residues. The V segment lost 5 bases and the J segment 5 bases; nucleotides outside the gene matches: 10. The germline V gene encodes CDR1 SNHLY and CDR2 FYNNEI. CDR3 amino acids: CASSTRGQGGTEAFF. The CDR3 coding sequence is TGTGCCAGCAGTACCCGTGGACAGGGCGGGACTGAAGCTTTCTTT.

The chain employs TRBV7-9 and TRBJ1-2, with D perhaps matching TRBD1 (6 bases). The V and J ends lost 1 base and 4 bases respectively, with 16 bases between them. From germline, CDR1 is SEHNR and CDR2 FQNEAQ (reference sequence). The CDR3 length is 16 residues. The CDR3 is CASSLDRAHLGYGYTF. The CDR3 DNA is TGTGCCAGCAGCTTAGACAGGGCCCACTTGGGCTATGGCTACACCTTC.